This T cell receptor (beta chain) comes out of a study of cytotoxic CD8 clonotypes in ibrutinib-treated CLL. Study observations and caveats: There were differences in sampling times between sustained-remission and progressing patients. T-cell clonality at baseline went above that of age-matched healthy donors and rose and fell with circulating CD8+ T-cell counts.

Target depth was 1 in 200,000 to 1 in 1 million T cells, about 10x per clonotype. Clones were sequenced by immunoSEQ multiplex PCR, and TCRdb holds only the in-frame ones, with some missing. The sample records about 140,000 clones, around 77% being singletons. Of note for this clone: Its antigen is not known.

CDR1 is SGHRS and CDR2 is YFSETQ in the germline V gene. The CDR3 covers 14 residues. V was pared by 0 bases and J by 0 bases, with 6 bases between. The chain employs TRBV5-1 and TRBJ1-2; D is unresolved. The specimen comprised PBMCs, sampled after 12 months of ibrutinib treatment. This TCR came from a human donor with chronic lymphocytic leukemia. The CDR3 DNA follows: TGCGCCAGCAGCTTGGGGGTGTCTAACTATGGCTACACCTTC. Translating gives CASSLGVSNYGYTF.